The following is a T cell receptor (beta chain) sequence with its context. Its binding antigen is unknown. No base quality information exists; no much larger clone differs at one position. The sample's treatment or condition label is to be understood as: roughly 11-day PBMC culture with coronavirus spike peptide pools or control peptides (ViraFEST assay). The study used the ViraFEST assay, which expanded antigen-specific T cells with peptide pools and then identified expanded clonotypes by TCR sequencing. Positive SARS-CoV-2 PCR tests in the convalescent patients dated from March to December 2020, before Alpha, Beta and Delta variants emerged in the United States. Each well held approximately 2 million PBMCs cultured in IMDM containing approximately 5% human AB serum and about 10 IU/ml IL-2, with around 9.2 ug/ml peptide pools added. Half of the culture medium was replaced with fresh IL-2-containing medium on days 3 and 7. CD4+ T cells were isolated after about nine days of culture through negative selection using the EasySep CD4+ T cell isolation kit. PBMCs were separated from whole blood using Ficoll-Paque Plus gradient centrifugation and then either used fresh or cryopreserved at -140C. Each culture condition was generally run in triplicate wells.

The data are from a study of vaccination and CD4 T cells after COVID-19 (dated by TCRdb to about 2022). For context, the study as a whole: Convalescent patients had a positive SARS-CoV-2 result on nasal swab PCR, and of these patients, about ten had mild disease and one had severe disease. The convalescent cohort comprised six males and four females, including two Hispanic individuals, seven Caucasians, two Asians and one multiracial person. Two doses of either the Pfizer-BioNTech BNT162b2 vaccine (n=8) or the Moderna mRNA-1273 vaccine (n=2) were administered to participants. Post-COVID blood samples were collected from convalescent patients a median of approximately 93 days after diagnosis, with a range of about 30 to 161 days. The time from the second vaccine dose to post-vaccine blood sampling had a median of roughly 70 days and ranged from about 14 to 241 days. For stimulating the cultures, overlapping spike peptide pools were used, derived from SARS-CoV-2 as well as from the common cold coronaviruses HCoV-NL63, HCoV-OC43 and HCoV-229E. In control cultures, a CEFX viral epitope pool was used as positive control, an HIV-1 Nef peptide pool was used as negative control, or no peptide was added. In 10 COVID-19 convalescent patients and a handful of infection-naive healthy vaccine recipients, the spike-specific CD4+ TCR repertoire before mRNA vaccination was compared with the repertoire after mRNA vaccination.

V and J are trimmed by 7 bases and 6 bases, and the gene matches miss 7 bases of the junction. The germline V gene provides CDR1 MNHEY and CDR2 SVGEGT. The cysteine opens and the phenylalanine closes a CDR3 of 14 amino acids. Kept here is only the CDR3 DNA, which spans 42 bases and is read in frame from base 1. Overall results and qualifications from the work: In convalescent patients, a median approximately 89% of post-vaccine SARS-CoV-2-reactive clones were detected only after vaccination, suggesting vaccine-specific priming. The median count of SARS-CoV-2-reactive clonotypes went up from around 20 after infection to 30 to 40 after vaccination, although the change was not significant. The number of convalescent patients in the study was relatively small, and the study did not examine early timepoints following natural infection. Of the vaccine-specific clones found in convalescent patients, nearly all (304 of 307) were mono-reactive for SARS-CoV-2 spike instead of being cross-reactive with common cold coronaviruses.

The receptor library was made with PCR. DNA from cultured CD4+ T cells underwent TCR sequencing with the Oncomine TCR Beta short-read assay at the Johns Hopkins FTIC core. The QIAamp micro DNA kit was used to extract genomic DNA from the cultured CD4+ T cells. Oncomine TCR Beta libraries from cultured CD4+ T cells were pooled using unique dual indexes and sequenced on an Illumina iSeq 100. Regarding the original processing steps: Non-productive sequences were removed, and CDR3s that did not start with C, did not end with F or W, or were shorter than 7 amino acids were discarded. The MANAFEST web application was used to identify antigen-specific clonotypes by comparing peptide-stimulated wells against reference wells and other culture wells. Positive clones required FDR below 0.05, an odds ratio above 5, and productive frequency above 0.1% in at least two of three replicate wells. A clonotype counted as cross-reactive if it showed significant expansion both in the SARS-CoV-2 spike wells and in at least one common cold coronavirus spike condition. Using R version 3.6.1, CDR3 homology was evaluated through Levenshtein distances (stringdist) along with unrooted phylogenetic trees (ape). TCRdb reprocessing: public reads trimmed at Q25 with fastp, clones called with MiXCR, in-frame beta chains kept. Identical CDR3 proteins give one entry, which carries the most common genes and DNA. The V and J calls were not made by the authors but by TCRdb's processing. The sample table records roughly 9,800 distinct CDR3 sequences; 55% to 75% of these occur just once. The leading ten clones occupy 23% of the sample.

Specimen: CD4+ T cells from blood, cultured in vitro. The rearrangement combines TRBV6-2 or TRBV6-3 with TRBJ2-2, with TRBD2 identical over 8 junction bases. The clonotype originates from a human donor who had recovered from COVID-19. The CDR3 protein is CASTPGRAPGELFF. In nucleotide form, the sequence is TGTGCCAGCACCCCCGGGAGGGCGCCCGGGGAGCTGTTTTTT.